These 25 T cell receptor beta chains share one sample of origin, sequenced in a study of blood T cell repertoires in COVID-19. Profiled with immunoSEQ multiplex PCR; TCRdb holds only in-frame clones, not every one. The top ten clones hold approximately 16% of a sample with some 230,000 clones, 70% to 85% of them seen once. Material: PBMCs or T cells enriched from blood (not recorded which). These receptors were collected from a man aged 40-49 years who had recovered from COVID-19.

This chain links TRBV10-3 with TRBJ1-6; TRBD1 is a possible D gene (5 bases). Per the germline V gene, CDR1 is ENHRY and CDR2 is SYGVKD. Trimming left V 6 bases short and J 7 bases short, with 13 bases between. This CDR3 comprises 14 residues. The CDR3 sequence: CAIRETGYNSPLHF. The DNA for the CDR3 is TGTGCCATCAGAGAAACAGGTTACAATTCACCCCTCCACTTT.

The chain links TRBV13 to TRBJ2-3, with unresolved D. This CDR3 is 12 amino acids long. The V gene lost 5 bases and the J gene lost 2 bases, with 5 bases spanning the gap. CDR1 is PRHDT and CDR2 is FYEKMQ in the germline V gene (reference sequence). CDR3 region: CASSPNTDTQYF. The CDR3 bases are TGTGCCAGCAGCCCCAACACAGATACGCAGTATTTT.

In regard to this clone: An end of the junction differs from the germline gene, which may be a read error. The chain joins TRBV28 to TRBJ2-7; TRBD1 is a possible D gene (6 bases). Germline CDR1 reads MDHEN; CDR2 reads SYDVKM. This CDR3 region has 11 residues. The CDR3 DNA reads as TGTGCCAGCAGCCTCGGACAGAGGCCCCACTTC. This codes for CASSLGQRPHF. Filled out from reference TRBV28 and TRBJ2-7, the complete variable domain reads DVKVTQSSRYLVKRTGEKVFLECVQDMDHENMFWYRQDPGLGLRLIYFSYDVKMKEKGDIPEGYSVSREKKERFSLILESASTNQTSMYLCASSLGQRPHFGPGTRLTVT.

The J gene is TRBJ1-6, the V gene TRBV27, with TRBD1 matching 11 bases. This CDR3 spans 15 amino acids. Germline lookup yields CDR1 MNHEY and CDR2 SMNVEV (reference sequence). J gave up 10 bases and V 5 bases, and 7 bases lay outside the gene matches. CDR3 DNA sequence: TGTGCCAGCAGTGACGGGACAGGGGGTGGGTCACCCCTCCACTTT. The encoded protein is CASSDGTGGGSPLHF.

This clone occurred a few times. The genes are TRBV9 and TRBJ2-5; TRBD2 matches 10 bases. Germline-derived CDR1 and CDR2 are SGDLS and YYNGEE. V dropped 3 bases and J dropped 8; count of bases not matched to a gene: 25. CDR3 length: 20 residues. CDR3 region: CASSAEAPGFLAGDHKTQYF. In DNA, the CDR3 is TGTGCCAGCAGCGCCGAGGCCCCTGGGTTTCTAGCGGGAGATCATAAAACCCAGTACTTC. Together with reference TRBV9 and TRBJ2-5, the CDR3 gives the full variable domain: DSGVTQTPKHLITATGQRVTLRCSPRSGDLSVYWYQQSLDQGLQFLIQYYNGEERAKGNILERFSAQQFPDLHSELNLSSLELGDSALYFCASSAEAPGFLAGDHKTQYFGPGTRLLVL.

The rearrangement uses TRBV5-5 and TRBJ2-3, with D possibly being TRBD2 (5 bases). Germline V lookup: CDR1 SGHKS, CDR2 YYEKEE (reference sequence). The CDR3 spans 17 residues. Trimming left V 1 base short and J 2 bases short, with 17 bases between. This CDR3 is CASSLRPFGGATDTQYF. DNA for the CDR3: TGTGCCAGCAGCTTGCGGCCCTTCGGAGGTGCCACAGATACGCAGTATTTT.

The gene calls are TRBV11-2 and TRBJ1-2; D is perhaps TRBD1 (5 bases). The ends were cut back, 6 bases at V and 0 bases at J, with 14 bases in the middle. The CDR3 loop spans 15 amino acids. Germline V CDR1 and CDR2: SGHAT, FQNNGV. CDR3 bases: TGTGCCAGCAGGGCGGGGGATATCGCTAACTATGGCTACACCTTC. Translating it yields CASRAGDIANYGYTF.

The gene calls are TRBV9 and TRBJ1-6; 9 nucleotides agree with TRBD1. Germline loops: CDR1 SGDLS, CDR2 YYNGEE. This CDR3 comprises 16 residues. The J segment lost 7 bases and the V segment lost 3 bases, leaving 8 bases of the junction unmatched. CDR3 in amino acids: CASSARGDRANSPLHF. The CDR3 DNA reads TGTGCCAGCAGCGCGCGAGGGGACAGGGCAAATTCACCCCTCCACTTT.

The chain is built from TRBV5-4 and TRBJ1-6, with 8 bases that match TRBD1. The junction had 13 bases not matched to a gene; V was cut back by 4 bases and J by 10 bases. CDR3 length: 16 amino acids. Germline CDR1 SGHNT, CDR2 YYREEE (reference sequence). CDR3 loop: CASSRGQGGERSPLHF. As DNA, the CDR3 is TGTGCCAGCAGCCGAGGACAGGGTGGGGAAAGGTCACCCCTCCACTTT.

The chain is built from TRBV5-1 and TRBJ2-1, with 9 bases aligning to TRBD2. Germline CDR1 SGHRS, CDR2 YFSETQ. The CDR3 sequence is 16 residues long. V dropped 0 bases and J dropped 2; count of bases not matched to a gene: 3. In DNA, the CDR3 is TGCGCCAGCAGCTTGGCAGTAGCGGGGGCCTACAATGAGCAGTTCTTC. It specifies CASSLAVAGAYNEQFF.

The chain joins TRBV27 to TRBJ2-4, with TRBD1 identical over 7 bases. CDR3 length: 15 amino acids. Trimming at V came to 4 bases and at J to 2 bases, leaving 5 bases not matched to a gene. Germline-derived CDR1 and CDR2 are MNHEY and SMNVEV (reference sequence). The CDR3 DNA reads as TGTGCCAGCAGTTCTTGGACAGGCTCCAAAAACATTCAGTACTTC. This codes for CASSSWTGSKNIQYF.

The rearrangement uses TRBV18 and TRBJ1-1; D uncertain. The V gene's germline CDR1 is KGHSH and CDR2 LQKENI. V was pared by 3 bases and J by 5 bases, with 13 bases between. The CDR3 is 14 amino acids. In DNA, the CDR3 is TGTGCCAGCTCACCGACACCTGAACAGACTGAAGCTTTCTTT. Protein: CASSPTPEQTEAFF. Variable domain in full (rest from reference TRBV18 and TRBJ1-1): NAGVMQNPRHLVRRRGQEARLRCSPMKGHSHVYWYRQLPEEGLKFMVYLQKENIIDESGMPKERFSAEFPKEGPSILRIQQVVRGDSAAYFCASSPTPEQTEAFFGQGTRLTVV.

The rearrangement links TRBV20-1 to TRBJ1-1; no reliable D call. Trimming left V 4 bases short and J 10 bases short, with 13 bases between. CDR1 is DFQATT and CDR2 is SNEGSKA in the germline V gene (reference sequence). The CDR3 spans 11 residues. CDR3 loop: CSAIATGGAFF. Here the CDR3 DNA reads TGCAGTGCTATCGCCACGGGAGGAGCTTTCTTT.

The rearrangement links TRBV2 to TRBJ1-5; TRBD1 aligns across 8 bases. Germline CDR1 reads SNHLY; CDR2 reads FYNNEI. The V and J ends lost 7 bases and 6 bases, in that order; junction bases with no gene match: 5. The CDR3 totals 13 residues. The CDR3 protein is CASTNRGIQPQHF. DNA of the CDR3: TGTGCCAGCACGAACAGGGGGATTCAGCCCCAGCATTTT.

The chain couples TRBV19 to TRBJ2-3; the match to TRBD1 covers 7 bases. This CDR3 spans 13 amino acids. CDR1 is LNHDA, CDR2 SQIVND, per germline (reference sequence). V was pared by 5 bases and J by 2 bases, with 1 base of the junction left unmatched. CDR3 sequence reads: CASSDRATDTQYF. The CDR3 nucleotides read TGTGCCAGTAGTGACAGGGCCACAGATACGCAGTATTTT.

This chain uses TRBV7-2 with TRBJ2-5; no reliable D call. Germline V CDR1 and CDR2: SGHTA, FQGNSA. Trimming removed 1 base at V and 2 bases at J, with 11 bases between. CDR3 length: 15 residues. The CDR3 nucleotides read TGTGCCAGCAGCTTAGATGCGGCACATCAAGAGACCCAGTACTTC. This sequence encodes CASSLDAAHQETQYF.

This chain uses TRBV30 with TRBJ1-1, with 7 nucleotides matching TRBD1. The germline V gene encodes CDR1 GTSNPN and CDR2 SVGIG (reference sequence). J was trimmed by 11 bases and V by 5 bases; bases with no gene match: 14. This CDR3 contains 13 residues. CDR3 region: CAWEKNRGSGAFF. The CDR3 region has the DNA TGTGCCTGGGAGAAAAACAGGGGAAGTGGGGCTTTCTTT.

The genes are TRBV18 and TRBJ2-2; D perhaps matches TRBD2 (5 bases). The ends were cut back, 1 base at V and 6 bases at J, with 9 bases in the middle. This CDR3 contains 14 residues. Germline CDR1 and CDR2: KGHSH and LQKENI. The CDR3: CASSPQEAAGELFF. CDR3 bases: TGTGCCAGCTCACCACAGGAGGCGGCCGGGGAGCTGTTTTTT.

The V and J genes are TRBV24-1 and TRBJ2-4, with 10 positions matching TRBD1. The CDR3 is 15 residues long. The trim removed 4 bases at V and 7 bases at J, leaving 6 bases unmatched. Germline V gene data show CDR1 as KGHDR and CDR2 as SFDVKD. CDR3 DNA: TGTGCCACCAGTGACAGTGGACAGGGGGGGAACATTCAGTACTTC. It encodes CATSDSGQGGNIQYF.

This clone turned up a few times. The chain joins TRBV4-3 to TRBJ1-1; 8 bases fit TRBD1. This CDR3 is 16 amino acids long. The germline V gene encodes CDR1 LGHNA and CDR2 YSLEER. The J segment lost 1 base and the V segment lost 4 bases, leaving 8 bases of the junction unmatched. The CDR3 region is CASSPDRVIANTEAFF. The CDR3 DNA follows: TGCGCCAGCAGCCCGGACAGGGTGATTGCGAACACTGAAGCTTTCTTT.

V gene TRBV11-2 combines with J gene TRBJ2-2; 8 bases line up with TRBD2. J was trimmed by 5 bases and V by 0 bases; bases with no gene match: 11. Germline CDR1 and CDR2: SGHAT and FQNNGV. The CDR3 has 18 amino acids. The CDR3 bases are TGTGCCAGCAGCTTAGATGGCCCCGCTAGCGGGTATACCGGGGAGCTGTTTTTT. Protein sequence: CASSLDGPASGYTGELFF.

V is TRBV3-1 (or the pseudogene TRBV3-2) and J is TRBJ1-5; D unclear. The CDR3 has 15 residues. V lost 4 bases, J lost 3 bases, and 13 bases lay in between. The germline CDR1 and CDR2 sequences are LGHDT and YNNKEL (reference sequence). The CDR3 region is CASSLKSLTNQPQHF. The CDR3 DNA reads TGTGCCAGCAGCCTCAAGTCACTTACCAATCAGCCCCAGCATTTT.

The V call is TRBV4-1, the J call TRBJ1-2; TRBD1 is a possible D gene (5 bases). Per germline, CDR1 MGHRA and CDR2 YSYEKL. CDR3 size: 13 residues. V lost 0 bases to trimming and J lost 6 bases, with 8 bases between them. CDR3 loop: CASSQDWGDGYTF. CDR3 nucleotides: TGCGCCAGCAGCCAAGATTGGGGGGATGGCTACACCTTC.

This rearrangement joins TRBV30 to TRBJ1-2, with 7 bases identical to TRBD1. Germline CDR1 and CDR2: GTSNPN and SVGIG (reference sequence). J gave up 6 bases and V 2 bases, and 6 bases lay outside the gene matches. The CDR3 totals 13 residues. CDR3 sequence reads: CAWSRDRPHGYTF. CDR3 in DNA: TGTGCCTGGAGTCGGGACAGACCTCATGGCTACACCTTC.

The V gene is TRBV28, the J gene TRBJ1-4; 7 bases are shared with TRBD1. The CDR3 extends over 16 amino acids. CDR1 MDHEN and CDR2 SYDVKM come from the germline V gene. The J segment lost 7 bases and the V segment lost 3 bases, leaving 11 bases of the junction unmatched. The CDR3 reads CASSFGIGGGFEKLFF. In nucleotides, the CDR3 is TGTGCCAGCAGTTTCGGTATAGGGGGCGGGTTTGAAAAACTGTTTTTT.